This T cell receptor beta chain was profiled in a study of T cell responses to AZD1222 COVID-19 vaccine. Broader study findings: None of the repertoires were sampled until the peak T cell response had passed.

The assay was immunoSEQ multiplex PCR, and TCRdb's table has in-frame clones only and misses some. The sample carries about 130,000 clones, 91% recorded once. A remark on this clone: Its specificity is unknown.

V lost 0 bases and J lost 0, with 10 bases in between. The germline CDR1 and CDR2 sequences are SGHRS and YFSETQ. The CDR3 is made up of 15 amino acids. The TCR was taken from an adult in good health. Sequencing was performed on peripheral blood, taken on day 0 of AZD1222 vaccination. The J gene is TRBJ2-7, the V gene TRBV5-1; D is tentatively TRBD1 or TRBD2 (5 bases each). DNA of the CDR3: TGCGCCAGCAGCTTGGTTGTGGGACCCTCCTACGAGCAGTACTTC. Translating gives CASSLVVGPSYEQYF.